One and the same sample provided the 24 T cell receptor beta chains below, sequenced in a study of T cells after yellow fever vaccination. TCRdb re-called the 5' RACE reads through MiXCR, storing one row per CDR3 protein. The sample lists over 100,000 distinct CDR3 sequences; roughly 8.4% were seen once. This material consisted of CD8+ T cells sorted from PBMCs, taken 45 days after the yellow fever booster vaccination. These receptors were taken from a man aged 25 to 45 who received the YFV17D yellow fever vaccine.

This rearrangement joins TRBV7-3 to TRBJ2-3; maybe TRBD1 (5 bases). Germline V gene sequence: CDR1 SGHTA, CDR2 FQGTGA. CDR3 size: 17 residues. Trimming shortened V by 2 bases and J by 2 bases, and 17 bases separated the two germline ends. DNA for the CDR3: TGTGCCAGCAGCTTAGGGGCGGATCCATTACCCACAGATACGCAGTATTTT. Amino acids: CASSLGADPLPTDTQYF.

Many counts were recorded for this clonotype. This chain connects TRBV4-2 to TRBJ1-6, with 9 bases aligning to TRBD1. V trimming: 1 base; J trimming: 5 bases; junction bases outside the gene matches: 0. The CDR3 runs 15 residues. Germline assignment: CDR1 LGHNA and CDR2 YNFKEQ. The CDR3 DNA is TGTGCCAGCAGCCAAGGGACAGGGGATAATTCACCCCTCCACTTT. The encoded protein is CASSQGTGDNSPLHF.

There are many counts of this clonotype. The J gene is TRBJ2-1, the V gene TRBV6-5, with no clear D. Trimming stripped 2 bases from V and 8 bases from J, with 4 bases between. CDR1 and CDR2 (germline): MNHEY, SVGAGI. The CDR3 runs 11 residues. The CDR3 coding sequence is TGTGCCAGCAGTTACAGGGATGAGCAGTTCTTC. Translation gives CASSYRDEQFF.

This clonotype was counted at least ten times. This sequence joins TRBV6-5 and TRBJ2-3; TRBD2 matches 11 bases. The CDR3 loop spans 18 amino acids. After removal of 2 bases from V and 2 bases from J, the junction contained 9 bases not matched to a gene. Germline-derived CDR1 and CDR2 are MNHEY and SVGAGI. CDR3 residues: CASSYINPGLAATDTQYF. The CDR3, as DNA: TGTGCCAGCAGTTACATAAACCCGGGACTAGCGGCCACAGATACGCAGTATTTT.

V gene TRBV28 combines with J gene TRBJ2-7; 8 bases are shared with TRBD1. The CDR3 extends over 13 amino acids. Germline CDR1 reads MDHEN; CDR2 reads SYDVKM. J lost 3 bases, V lost 4 bases, and 2 bases had no gene match. CDR3 protein: CASSWGQDYEQYF. CDR3 DNA sequence: TGTGCCAGCAGTTGGGGACAGGACTACGAGCAGTACTTC.

There are many counts of this clonotype. The chain joins TRBV7-9 to TRBJ2-2; 7 bases are shared with TRBD2. CDR1 SEHNR and CDR2 FQNEAQ come from the germline V gene (reference sequence). J was trimmed by 7 bases and V by 4 bases; bases with no gene match: 3. CDR3 length equals 13 residues. The CDR3 sequence: CASSSLAIGELFF. CDR3 bases: TGTGCCAGCAGCTCACTAGCGATCGGGGAGCTGTTTTTT.

This clonotype appeared a few times. The chain links TRBV10-3 to TRBJ2-5; D is possibly TRBD2 (6 bases). Germline V CDR1 and CDR2: ENHRY, SYGVKD. Trimming stripped 6 bases from V and 10 bases from J, with 15 bases between. The CDR3 contains 12 residues. CDR3 DNA sequence: TGTGCCATCAGCTCCGGGGAGGTTAACCAGTACTTC. Protein product: CAISSGEVNQYF.

In this sample, this clonotype turned up many times. Here the CDR3 DNA reads TGCAGCGTTAGGGAGACAACCTCCTACGAGCAGTACTTC. It codes for CSVRETTSYEQYF. J is TRBJ2-7 and V is TRBV29-1; D perhaps matches TRBD2 (5 bases). V was trimmed by 5 bases and J by 0 bases, leaving 11 bases between them. Germline values: CDR1 SQVTM, CDR2 ANQGSEA. CDR3 length: 13 residues.

This clonotype was detected only a few times. The rearrangement links TRBV28 to TRBJ1-4; 8 nucleotides line up with TRBD1. This CDR3 is built from 14 residues. Germline-derived CDR1 and CDR2 are MDHEN and SYDVKM. The ends lost 5 bases at V and 5 bases at J; junction bases unmatched: 4. The CDR3 protein is CASSLTGGNEKLFF. The CDR3 DNA is TGTGCCAGCAGTCTTACAGGGGGAAATGAAAAACTGTTTTTT.

This clonotype was seen a few times. CDR3: CASSFPTSGRAHEQFF. The CDR3 coding sequence is TGTGCCAGCAGCTTCCCGACTAGCGGGAGGGCGCATGAGCAGTTCTTC. The chain links TRBV7-8 to TRBJ2-1, with 14 bases fitting TRBD2. This CDR3 contains 16 residues. The germline V gene has CDR1 SGHVS and CDR2 FQNEAQ. Trimming cost V 3 bases and J 8 bases; bases outside gene matches: 6.

This clonotype was observed many times. The chain combines TRBV5-6 with TRBJ2-7; D is perhaps TRBD1 (5 bases). CDR3 length: 13 amino acids. Germline V gene data show CDR1 as SGHDT and CDR2 as YYEEEE. The V end was cut by 4 bases, the J end by 6 bases, with 14 bases between. The CDR3 protein is CASSSQGRSEQYF. In nucleotides, the CDR3 is TGTGCCAGCAGCAGCCAGGGCCGGAGCGAGCAGTACTTC. Looking up the rest from reference TRBV5-6 and TRBJ2-7 gives the full variable domain: DAGVTQSPTHLIKTRGQQVTLRCSPKSGHDTVSWYQQALGQGPQFIFQYYEEEERQRGNFPDRFSGHQFPNYSSELNVNALLLGDSALYLCASSSQGRSEQYFGPGTRLTVT.

This clonotype was recorded once. Given a much more abundant clone one base away, this may be a read error. This chain connects TRBV5-1 to TRBJ2-7; possible D gene TRBD2, 5 bases. The CDR3 is made up of 14 amino acids. Trimming took off 1 base at V and 7 bases at J, with 15 bases between the two ends. Germline CDR1 is SGHRS and CDR2 is YFSETQ. The CDR3 reads CASSLPGKLWEQYF. CDR3 nucleotides: TGCGCCAGCAGCTTGCCCGGGAAGTTGTGGGAGCAGTACTTC.

The V call is TRBV7-2, the J call TRBJ2-7; 7 bases map to TRBD1. The CDR3 has 12 amino acids. Germline V CDR1 and CDR2: SGHTA, FQGNSA. With V trimmed by 5 bases and J by 6 bases, 4 bases remained unmatched. CDR3 DNA sequence: TGTGCCAGCAGCCCGACAGGGCCCGAGCAGTACTTC. Its protein product is CASSPTGPEQYF.

This chain joins TRBV15 and TRBJ2-3; weak D call: TRBD2 (6 bases). The CDR3 loop spans 13 amino acids. Germline loops: CDR1 LNHNV, CDR2 YYDKDF (reference sequence). Trimming removed 11 bases from V and 2 bases from J, with 14 bases in between. This CDR3 reads CASTRENTDTQYF. CDR3 sequence (DNA): TGTGCCTCTACTCGGGAGAACACAGATACGCAGTATTTT.

This clonotype was picked up a small number of times. V and J are TRBV7-8 and TRBJ2-2, with a possible D match to TRBD2 (6 bases). CDR3 length: 15 amino acids. V lost 5 bases and J 7 bases, leaving 17 bases between the germline ends. The germline V gene has CDR1 SGHVS and CDR2 FQNEAQ. CDR3 sequence: CASSTGTLLGGELFF. The DNA of the CDR3 is TGTGCCAGCAGCACCGGGACTCTTCTTGGCGGGGAGCTGTTTTTT.

The sample holds many counts of this clonotype. V gene TRBV6-2 or TRBV6-3 combines with J gene TRBJ2-1; TRBD2 agrees at 8 bases. Germline lookup yields CDR1 MNHEY and CDR2 SVGEGT. V lost 2 bases to trimming and J lost 4 bases; unmatched junction nucleotides: 4. The CDR3 extends over 15 amino acids. The DNA for the CDR3 is TGTGCCAGCAGTTACGGAAGCGGGAGTTACAATGAGCAGTTCTTC. It is translated as CASSYGSGSYNEQFF.

This clonotype was seen ten or more times. The rearrangement links TRBV6-5 to TRBJ2-1; D is unclear. V lost 8 bases, J lost 6 bases, and 5 bases lay in between. The CDR3 contains 10 residues. Germline CDR1 and CDR2: MNHEY and SVGAGI. CDR3 loop: CASGVNEQFF. The CDR3 nucleotides are TGTGCCAGCGGAGTCAATGAGCAGTTCTTC.

In its sample, this clonotype was seen a few times. V gene TRBV7-9 combines with J gene TRBJ1-4; D not certain. The CDR3 is 16 amino acids. CDR1 is SEHNR and CDR2 is FQNEAQ in the germline V gene (reference sequence). V was pared by 3 bases and J by 8 bases, with 19 bases between. The CDR3 sequence is CASSLWAPDVGEKLFF. In DNA form, the CDR3 reads TGTGCCAGCAGCTTGTGGGCGCCTGATGTGGGAGAAAAACTGTTTTTT.

There are many counts of this clonotype. The chain is built from TRBV4-3 and TRBJ2-1; the D is unclear. The CDR3 spans 12 residues. Per the germline V gene, CDR1 is LGHNA and CDR2 is YSLEER. V lost 4 bases and J lost 5, with 6 bases in between. For the CDR3, the DNA is TGCGCCAGCAGCCGAGACAACAATGAGCAGTTCTTC. Amino acids: CASSRDNNEQFF.

This clonotype was recorded many times. The chain uses TRBV7-9 and TRBJ2-1; D gene uncertain. This CDR3 region has 12 residues. Trimming took 5 bases from V and 7 from J, leaving 9 bases between them. CDR1 SEHNR and CDR2 FQNEAQ come from the germline V gene (reference sequence). The CDR3 region is CASSGPRNEQFF. The CDR3 nucleotides are TGTGCCAGCAGCGGACCTCGAAATGAGCAGTTCTTC.

A note on this clonotype: This may be a read error: a much more frequent sequence differs by one nucleotide. The rearrangement joins TRBV7-3 to TRBJ2-3; TRBD2 agrees at 9 bases. CDR3 size: 17 residues. Germline CDR1 reads SGHTA; CDR2 reads FQGTGA. V was clipped by 0 bases and J by 5 bases; unmatched bases: 9. The CDR3 spells CASSLTLVAGVEDTQYF. In DNA form, the CDR3 reads TGTGCCAGCAGCTTAACGTTGGTAGCGGGAGTGGAAGATACGCAGTATTTT.

Remarks on this clonotype: Compared with germline, one end of the junction differs, possibly owing to a read error. The chain joins TRBV5-5 to TRBJ2-2; D might be TRBD2 (5 bases). Germline loops: CDR1 SGHKS, CDR2 YYEKEE (reference sequence). The CDR3 is made up of 14 amino acids. In nucleotides, the CDR3 is TGTGCCATCAGCCCAGGACTGGTTTGGGGGGAGCTGTTTTTT. Protein: CAISPGLVWGELFF. Looking up the rest from reference TRBV5-5 and TRBJ2-2 gives the full variable domain: DAGVTQSPTHLIKTRGQQVTLRCSPISGHKSVSWYQQVLGQGPQFIFQYYEKEERGRGNFPDRFSARQFPNYSSELNVNALLLGDSALYLCAISPGLVWGELFFGEGSRLTVL.

This clonotype was seen at least ten times. The chain links TRBV5-1 to TRBJ2-1, with 10 bases that match TRBD2. Germline assignment: CDR1 SGHRS and CDR2 YFSETQ. This CDR3 region has 16 residues. Trimming took 4 bases from V and 8 from J; bases not matched to a gene: 12. The CDR3 DNA follows: TGCGCCAGCAGCCACTACCTAGCGGGAGCCGCCGATGAGCAGTTCTTC. This gives the protein CASSHYLAGAADEQFF.

The chain has TRBV19 and TRBJ2-7; 9 bases agree with TRBD2. This CDR3 is 14 amino acids long. Germline CDR1 and CDR2: LNHDA and SQIVND (reference sequence). The V segment lost 2 bases and the J segment 2 bases; nucleotides outside the gene matches: 1. CDR3 DNA: TGTGCCAGTAGTATAAGCGGGAGGACCTACGAGCAGTACTTC. Amino acids: CASSISGRTYEQYF.